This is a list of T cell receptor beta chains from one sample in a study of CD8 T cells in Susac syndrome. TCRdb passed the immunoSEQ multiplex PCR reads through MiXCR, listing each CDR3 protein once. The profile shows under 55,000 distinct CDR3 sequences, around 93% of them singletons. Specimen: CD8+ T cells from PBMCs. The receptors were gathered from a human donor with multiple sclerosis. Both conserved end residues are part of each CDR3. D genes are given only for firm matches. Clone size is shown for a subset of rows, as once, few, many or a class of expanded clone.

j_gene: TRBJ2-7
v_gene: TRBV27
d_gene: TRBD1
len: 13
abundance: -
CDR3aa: CASSFPGGFEQYF
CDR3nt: TGTGCCAGCAGTTTCCCAGGGGGCTTCGAGCAGTACTTC

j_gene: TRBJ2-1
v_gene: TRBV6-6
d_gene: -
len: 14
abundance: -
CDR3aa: CASSYSGQGREQFF
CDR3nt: TGTGCCAGCAGTTACTCCGGGCAGGGGCGTGAGCAGTTCTTC

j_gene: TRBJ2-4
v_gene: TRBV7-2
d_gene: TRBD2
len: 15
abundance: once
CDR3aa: CASSLADRPGNIQYF
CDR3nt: TGTGCCAGCAGCCTAGCGGACCGACCGGGGAACATTCAGTACTTC

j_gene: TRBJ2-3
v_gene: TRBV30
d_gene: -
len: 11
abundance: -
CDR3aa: CAWTMARTPYF
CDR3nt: TGTGCCTGGACGATGGCCCGAACGCCGTATTTT

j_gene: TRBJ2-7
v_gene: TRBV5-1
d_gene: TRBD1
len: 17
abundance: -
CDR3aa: CASSLDPGQGFPYEQYF
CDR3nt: TGCGCCAGCAGCTTGGATCCGGGACAGGGATTTCCCTACGAGCAGTACTTC

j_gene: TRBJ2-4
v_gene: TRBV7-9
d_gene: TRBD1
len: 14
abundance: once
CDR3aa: CASSWGQAGIIQYF
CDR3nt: TGTGCCAGCAGCTGGGGACAGGCGGGGATCATTCAGTACTTC

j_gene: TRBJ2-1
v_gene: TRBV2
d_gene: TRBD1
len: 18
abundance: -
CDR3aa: CASSGPAVRTGPYNEQFF
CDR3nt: TGTGCCAGCAGTGGCCCCGCGGTCCGGACAGGACCCTACAATGAGCAGTTCTTC

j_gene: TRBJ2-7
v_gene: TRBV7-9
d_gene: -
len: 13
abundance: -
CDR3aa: CASTGDTSYEQYF
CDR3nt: TGTGCCAGCACCGGCGACACCTCCTACGAGCAGTACTTC

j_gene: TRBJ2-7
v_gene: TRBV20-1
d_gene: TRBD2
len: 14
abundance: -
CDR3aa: CSARDSRGSREQYF
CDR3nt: TGCAGTGCTAGAGATTCGCGGGGGTCCCGCGAGCAGTACTTC

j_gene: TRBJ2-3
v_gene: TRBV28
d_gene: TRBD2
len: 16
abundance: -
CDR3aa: CASRILAGGNTDTQYF
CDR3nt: TGTGCCAGCAGGATACTAGCGGGGGGAAACACAGATACGCAGTATTTT

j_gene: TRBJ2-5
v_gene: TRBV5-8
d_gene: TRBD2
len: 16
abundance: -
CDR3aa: CASSLGGGRRQETQYF
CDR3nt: TGTGCCAGCAGCTTGGGGGGGGGACGGCGCCAAGAGACCCAGTACTTC

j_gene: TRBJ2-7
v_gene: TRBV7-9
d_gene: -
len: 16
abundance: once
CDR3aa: CASSLVVDAGSYEQYF
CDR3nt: TGTGCCAGCAGCTTAGTAGTGGACGCTGGCTCCTACGAGCAGTACTTC

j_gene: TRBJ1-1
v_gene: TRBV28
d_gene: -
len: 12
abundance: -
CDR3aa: CASSVWGTEAFF
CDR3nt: TGTGCCAGCAGTGTTTGGGGCACTGAAGCTTTCTTT

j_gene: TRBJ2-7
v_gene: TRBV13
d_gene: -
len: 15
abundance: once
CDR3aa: CASSLPSGGESEQYF
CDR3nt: TGTGCCAGCAGCCTACCCTCCGGAGGGGAGAGCGAGCAGTACTTC

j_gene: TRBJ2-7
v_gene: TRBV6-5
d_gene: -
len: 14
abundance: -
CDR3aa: CASTSVGGYHEQYF
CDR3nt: TGTGCCAGCACCTCGGTGGGGGGTTACCACGAGCAGTACTTC

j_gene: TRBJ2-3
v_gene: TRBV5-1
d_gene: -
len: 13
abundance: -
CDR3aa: CASREDVRDTQYF
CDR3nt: TGCGCCAGCAGAGAGGACGTGAGAGATACGCAGTATTTT

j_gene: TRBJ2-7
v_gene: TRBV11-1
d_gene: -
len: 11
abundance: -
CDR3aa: CATELRGEQYF
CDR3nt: TGTGCCACCGAGCTTAGAGGCGAGCAGTACTTC

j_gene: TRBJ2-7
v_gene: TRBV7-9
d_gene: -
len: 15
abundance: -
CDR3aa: CASSLVGRRADEQYF
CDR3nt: TGTGCCAGCAGCTTAGTTGGCAGGCGAGCAGACGAGCAGTACTTC

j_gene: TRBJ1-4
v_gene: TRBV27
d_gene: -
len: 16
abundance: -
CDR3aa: CASSLSWGRLGEKLFF
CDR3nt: TGTGCCAGCAGTTTGAGTTGGGGGAGATTAGGTGAAAAACTGTTTTTT

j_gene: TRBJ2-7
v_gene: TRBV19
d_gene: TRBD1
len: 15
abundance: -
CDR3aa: CASSPSPGGAYEQYF
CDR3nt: TGTGCCAGTAGTCCGTCGCCAGGGGGCGCCTACGAGCAGTACTTC

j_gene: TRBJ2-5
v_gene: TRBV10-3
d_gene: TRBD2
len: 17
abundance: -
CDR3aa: CAISGLWSGGPGGTQYF
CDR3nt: TGTGCCATCAGTGGTTTATGGAGCGGGGGGCCGGGAGGGACCCAGTACTTC

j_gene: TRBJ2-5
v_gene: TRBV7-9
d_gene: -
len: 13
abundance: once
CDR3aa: CASSPTVEETQYF
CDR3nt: TGTGCCAGCAGCCCGACGGTGGAGGAGACCCAGTACTTC

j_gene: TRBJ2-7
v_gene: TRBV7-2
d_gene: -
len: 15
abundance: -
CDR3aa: CASSLVGSTTYEQYF
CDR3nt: TGTGCCAGCAGCTTAGTAGGCAGTACAACCTACGAGCAGTACTTC

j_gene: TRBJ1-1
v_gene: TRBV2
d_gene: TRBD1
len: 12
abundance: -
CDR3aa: CATRDSYTEAFF
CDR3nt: TGTGCCACCCGGGACAGCTACACTGAAGCTTTCTTT

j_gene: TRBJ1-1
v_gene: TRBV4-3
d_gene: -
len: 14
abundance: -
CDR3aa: CASSQDRMGGQAFF
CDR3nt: TGCGCCAGCAGCCAAGATAGGATGGGGGGGCAAGCTTTCTTT

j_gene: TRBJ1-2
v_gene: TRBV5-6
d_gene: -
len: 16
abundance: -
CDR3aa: CASSLAGIPAYYGYTF
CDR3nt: TGTGCCAGCAGCTTGGCCGGAATTCCCGCGTACTATGGCTACACCTTC

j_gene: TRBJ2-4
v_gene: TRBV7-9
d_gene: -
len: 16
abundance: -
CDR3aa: CASSTSGVLAKNIQYF
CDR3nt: TGTGCCAGCAGCACGTCAGGGGTTCTAGCCAAAAACATTCAGTACTTC

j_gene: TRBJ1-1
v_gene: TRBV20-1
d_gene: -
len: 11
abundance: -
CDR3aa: CSAEVGPEAFF
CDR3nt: TGCAGTGCCGAGGTGGGCCCTGAAGCTTTCTTT

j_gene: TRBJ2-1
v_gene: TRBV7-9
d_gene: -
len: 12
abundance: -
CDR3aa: CASSLVRNEQFF
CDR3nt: TGTGCCAGCAGCCTAGTCAGGAATGAGCAGTTCTTC

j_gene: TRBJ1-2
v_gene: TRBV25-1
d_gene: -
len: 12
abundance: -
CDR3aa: CASSPTNYGYTF
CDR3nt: TGTGCCAGCAGTCCGACAAACTATGGCTACACCTTC

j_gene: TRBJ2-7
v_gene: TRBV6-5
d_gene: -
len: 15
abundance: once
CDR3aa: CASSYSASSSYEQYF
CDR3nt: TGTGCCAGCAGTTACTCTGCCAGTAGCTCCTACGAGCAGTACTTC

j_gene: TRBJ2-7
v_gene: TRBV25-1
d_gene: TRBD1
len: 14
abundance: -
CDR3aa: CASSVGTGGREQYF
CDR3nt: TGTGCCAGCAGTGTCGGGACAGGGGGCCGCGAGCAGTACTTC

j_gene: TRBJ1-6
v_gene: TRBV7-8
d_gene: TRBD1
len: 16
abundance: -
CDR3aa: CASSLGTGVYNSPLHF
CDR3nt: TGTGCCAGCAGCTTAGGGACAGGGGTTTATAATTCACCCCTCCACTTT

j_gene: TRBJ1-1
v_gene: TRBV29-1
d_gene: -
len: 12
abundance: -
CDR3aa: CSAGRGHTEAFF
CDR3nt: TGCAGCGCTGGGAGGGGACACACTGAAGCTTTCTTT

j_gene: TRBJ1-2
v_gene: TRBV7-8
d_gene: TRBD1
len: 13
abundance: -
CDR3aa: CASSLGGQDGYTF
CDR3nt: TGTGCCAGCAGCTTAGGGGGACAGGACGGCTACACCTTC

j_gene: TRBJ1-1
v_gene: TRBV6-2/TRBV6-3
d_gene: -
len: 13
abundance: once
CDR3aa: CASSSLEGPEAFF
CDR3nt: TGTGCCAGCAGTTCCCTTGAGGGGCCTGAAGCTTTCTTT

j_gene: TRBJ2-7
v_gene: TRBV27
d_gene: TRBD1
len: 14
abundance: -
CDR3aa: CASSNRDRIREQYF
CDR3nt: TGTGCCAGCAGTAACCGGGACAGGATACGGGAGCAGTACTTC

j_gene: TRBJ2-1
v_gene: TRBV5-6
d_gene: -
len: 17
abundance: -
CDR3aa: CASSLMGTQSSYNEQFF
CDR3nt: TGTGCCAGCAGCTTGATGGGGACACAAAGCTCCTACAATGAGCAGTTCTTC

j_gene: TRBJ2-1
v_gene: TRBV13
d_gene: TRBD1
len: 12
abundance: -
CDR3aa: CASSRQGIEQFF
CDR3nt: TGTGCCAGCAGCCGACAGGGGATTGAGCAGTTCTTC

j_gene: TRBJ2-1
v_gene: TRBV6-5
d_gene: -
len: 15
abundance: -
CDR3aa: CASSYRGDAVYEQFF
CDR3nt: TGTGCCAGCAGTTACAGGGGGGACGCTGTTTATGAGCAGTTCTTC

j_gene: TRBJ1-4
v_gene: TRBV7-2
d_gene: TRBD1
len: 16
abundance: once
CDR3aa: CASSLVRGLANEKLFF
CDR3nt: TGTGCCAGCAGCTTAGTCAGGGGGCTAGCTAATGAAAAACTGTTTTTT

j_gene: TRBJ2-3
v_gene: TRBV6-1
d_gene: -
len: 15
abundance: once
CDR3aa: CASSELQGNTDTQYF
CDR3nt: TGTGCCAGCAGTGAATTGCAGGGAAACACAGATACGCAGTATTTT

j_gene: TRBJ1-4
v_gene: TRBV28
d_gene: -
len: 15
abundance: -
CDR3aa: CASSQNRGRNEKLFF
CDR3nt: TGTGCCAGCAGCCAGAACCGGGGCCGGAATGAAAAACTGTTTTTT

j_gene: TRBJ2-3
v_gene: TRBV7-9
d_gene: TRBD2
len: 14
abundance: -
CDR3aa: CASSIGLGGDKQYF
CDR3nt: TGTGCCAGCAGCATAGGACTAGGCGGTGATAAGCAGTATTTT

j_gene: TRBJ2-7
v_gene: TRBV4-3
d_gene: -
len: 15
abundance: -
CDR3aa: CASSQVRDGSYEQYF
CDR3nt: TGCGCCAGCAGCCAAGTAAGGGACGGGTCCTACGAGCAGTACTTC

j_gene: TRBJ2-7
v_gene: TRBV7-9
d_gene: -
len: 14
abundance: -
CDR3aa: CASSLAGSNYEQYF
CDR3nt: TGTGCCAGCAGCTTAGCGGGCAGTAACTACGAGCAGTACTTC

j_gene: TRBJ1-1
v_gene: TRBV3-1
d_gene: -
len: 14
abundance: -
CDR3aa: CASSQDSSEPEAFF
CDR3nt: TGTGCCAGCAGCCAAGATTCTTCGGAACCCGAAGCTTTCTTT

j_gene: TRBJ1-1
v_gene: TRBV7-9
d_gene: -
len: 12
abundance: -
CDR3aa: CASSLGVTEAFF
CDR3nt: TGTGCCAGCAGTTTGGGGGTGACTGAAGCTTTCTTT

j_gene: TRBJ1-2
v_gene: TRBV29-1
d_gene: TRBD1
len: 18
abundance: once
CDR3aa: CSVEDESGDRGKNYGYTF
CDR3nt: TGCAGCGTTGAAGATGAATCAGGCGACAGGGGTAAAAACTATGGCTACACCTTC

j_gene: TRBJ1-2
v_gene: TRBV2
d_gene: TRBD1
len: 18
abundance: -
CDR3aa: CASSEYGTGLSPPYGYTF
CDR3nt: TGTGCCAGCAGTGAATATGGGACAGGGCTGTCCCCTCCATATGGCTACACCTTC

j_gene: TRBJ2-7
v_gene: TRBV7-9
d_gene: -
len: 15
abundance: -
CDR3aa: CASSLALGWKYEQYF
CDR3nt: TGTGCCAGCAGCTTAGCGCTGGGGTGGAAGTACGAGCAGTACTTC

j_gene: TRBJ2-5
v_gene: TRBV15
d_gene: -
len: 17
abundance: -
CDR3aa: CATSRDGSAKPQETQYF
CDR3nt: TGTGCCACCAGCAGAGATGGGTCAGCGAAGCCCCAAGAGACCCAGTACTTC